The source of this TCR beta chain is a study of blood T cell repertoires in COVID-19. The overall study: Sites in the United States, Italy and Spain provided acute and convalescent COVID-19 samples.

CDR3 length: 14 residues. The junction had 9 bases not matched to a gene; V was cut back by 5 bases and J by 6 bases. CDR1 GTSNPN and CDR2 SVGIG come from the germline V gene (reference sequence). Authors' analysis steps: Quantification of nucleated cells was approximated via reference gene primer amplification. Profiled with immunoSEQ multiplex PCR; TCRdb holds only in-frame clones, not every one. That table supplies the V and J calls and clone size; D and trimming were determined from the DNA. The sample contains over 250,000 clones, over 75% of which appear only once. The sequenced sample was peripheral blood. The receptor was derived from a human donor in a cohort sampled during active COVID-19. The V call is TRBV30, the J call TRBJ1-5; 8 bases line up with TRBD1. The CDR3, as DNA: TGTGCCTGGTCCCGGGACAGGCTCCCTCAGCCCCAGCATTTT. Encoded protein: CAWSRDRLPQPQHF.